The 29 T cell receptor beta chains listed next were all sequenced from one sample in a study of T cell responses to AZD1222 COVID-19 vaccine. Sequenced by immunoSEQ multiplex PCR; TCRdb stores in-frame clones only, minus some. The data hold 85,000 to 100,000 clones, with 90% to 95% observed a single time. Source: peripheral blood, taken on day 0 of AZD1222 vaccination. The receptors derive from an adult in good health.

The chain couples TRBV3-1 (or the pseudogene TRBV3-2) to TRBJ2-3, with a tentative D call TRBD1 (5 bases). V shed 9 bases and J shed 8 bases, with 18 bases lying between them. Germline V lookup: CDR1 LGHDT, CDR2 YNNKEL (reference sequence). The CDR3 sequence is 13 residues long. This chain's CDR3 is CASSGSTQGTQYF. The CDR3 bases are TGTGCCAGTTCAGGGTCCACCCAAGGTACGCAGTATTTT.

The CDR3 here is CASSPPTGGRYNEQFF. The CDR3 region has the DNA TGTGCCAGCTCACCACCGACAGGGGGCCGGTACAATGAGCAGTTCTTC. The V call is TRBV18, the J call TRBJ2-1, with 10 bases fitting TRBD1. Germline V gene sequence: CDR1 KGHSH, CDR2 LQKENI. With 0 bases clipped from V and 4 bases from J, the junction kept 3 bases outside the gene matches. CDR3 length: 16 amino acids.

CDR3: CASSGTATGNTIYF. The CDR3 DNA reads as TGTGCCAGCTCGGGGACGGCGACGGGAAACACCATATATTTT. V usage is TRBV18 and J usage is TRBJ1-3; possibly TRBD1 for D (5 bases). Per germline, CDR1 KGHSH and CDR2 LQKENI. CDR3 size: 14 residues. The V gene lost 6 bases and the J gene lost 4 bases, with 13 bases spanning the gap. The variable domain in full, with the rest retrieved from reference TRBV18 and TRBJ1-3, is NAGVMQNPRHLVRRRGQEARLRCSPMKGHSHVYWYRQLPEEGLKFMVYLQKENIIDESGMPKERFSAEFPKEGPSILRIQQVVRGDSAAYFCASSGTATGNTIYFGEGSWLTVV.

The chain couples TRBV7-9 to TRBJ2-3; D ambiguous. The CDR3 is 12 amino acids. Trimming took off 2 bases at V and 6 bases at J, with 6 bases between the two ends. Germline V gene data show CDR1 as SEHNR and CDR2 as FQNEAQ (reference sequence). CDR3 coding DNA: TGTGCCAGCAGCTTAAGATCGGATACGCAGTATTTT. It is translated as CASSLRSDTQYF. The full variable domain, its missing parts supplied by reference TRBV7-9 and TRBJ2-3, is DTGVSQNPRHKITKRGQNVTFRCDPISEHNRLYWYRQTLGQGPEFLTYFQNEAQLEKSRLLSDRFSAERPKGSFSTLEIQRTEQGDSAMYLCASSLRSDTQYFGPGTRLTVL.

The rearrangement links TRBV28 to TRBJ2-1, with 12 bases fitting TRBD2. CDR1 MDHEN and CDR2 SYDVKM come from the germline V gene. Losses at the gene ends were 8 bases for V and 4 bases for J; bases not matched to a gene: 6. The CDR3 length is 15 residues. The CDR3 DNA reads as TGTGCCAGCCGTTCCCTAGCGGGAGGGTACAATGAGCAGTTCTTC. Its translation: CASRSLAGGYNEQFF.

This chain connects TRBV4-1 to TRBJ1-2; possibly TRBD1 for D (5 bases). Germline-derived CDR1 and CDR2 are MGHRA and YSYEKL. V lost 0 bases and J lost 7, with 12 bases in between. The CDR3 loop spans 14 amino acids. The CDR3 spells CASSQDQGGGGYTF. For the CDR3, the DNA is TGCGCCAGCAGCCAAGATCAGGGCGGGGGTGGCTACACCTTC.

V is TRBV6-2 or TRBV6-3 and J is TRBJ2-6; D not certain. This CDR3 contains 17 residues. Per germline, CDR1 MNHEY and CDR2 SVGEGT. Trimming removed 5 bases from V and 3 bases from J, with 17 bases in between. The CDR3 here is CASSVEDGALGANVLTF. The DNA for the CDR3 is TGTGCCAGCAGTGTAGAGGACGGTGCCCTTGGGGCCAACGTCCTGACTTTC.

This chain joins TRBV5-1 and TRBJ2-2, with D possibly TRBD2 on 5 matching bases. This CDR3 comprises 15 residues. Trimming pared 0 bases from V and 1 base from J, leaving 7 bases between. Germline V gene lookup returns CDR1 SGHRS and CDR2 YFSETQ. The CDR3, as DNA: TGCGCCAGCAGCTTGGGGGAGCGGAACACCGGGGAGCTGTTTTTT. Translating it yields CASSLGERNTGELFF.

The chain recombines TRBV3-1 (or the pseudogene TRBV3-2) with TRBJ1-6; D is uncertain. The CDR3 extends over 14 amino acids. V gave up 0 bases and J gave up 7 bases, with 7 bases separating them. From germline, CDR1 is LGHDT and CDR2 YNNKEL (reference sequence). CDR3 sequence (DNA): TGTGCCAGCAGCCAAGAGATTTCCAATTCACCCCTCCACTTT. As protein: CASSQEISNSPLHF.

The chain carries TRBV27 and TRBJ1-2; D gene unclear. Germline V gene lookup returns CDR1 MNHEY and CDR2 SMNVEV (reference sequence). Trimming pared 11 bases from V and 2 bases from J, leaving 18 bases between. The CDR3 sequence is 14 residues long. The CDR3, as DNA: TGTGCCTCCCCAAAGGGAAGGTCCAACTATGGCTACACCTTC. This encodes CASPKGRSNYGYTF.

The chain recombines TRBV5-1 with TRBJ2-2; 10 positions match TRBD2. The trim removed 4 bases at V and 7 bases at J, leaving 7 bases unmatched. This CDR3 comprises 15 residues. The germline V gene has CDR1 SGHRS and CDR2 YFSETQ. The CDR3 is CASSLPSGGRGELFF. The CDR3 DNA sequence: TGCGCCAGCAGCCTACCTAGCGGGGGCCGCGGGGAGCTGTTTTTT. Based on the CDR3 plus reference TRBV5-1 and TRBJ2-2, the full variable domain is KAGVTQTPRYLIKTRGQQVTLSCSPISGHRSVSWYQQTPGQGLQFLFEYFSETQRNKGNFPGRFSGRQFSNSRSEMNVSTLELGDSALYLCASSLPSGGRGELFFGEGSRLTVL.

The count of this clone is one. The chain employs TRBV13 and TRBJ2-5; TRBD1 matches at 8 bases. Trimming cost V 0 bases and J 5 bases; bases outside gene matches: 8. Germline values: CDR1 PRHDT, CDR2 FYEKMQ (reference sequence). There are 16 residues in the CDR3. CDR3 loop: CASSLGLQGAQETQYF. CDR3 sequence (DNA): TGTGCCAGCAGCTTAGGCCTTCAGGGGGCGCAGGAGACCCAGTACTTC.

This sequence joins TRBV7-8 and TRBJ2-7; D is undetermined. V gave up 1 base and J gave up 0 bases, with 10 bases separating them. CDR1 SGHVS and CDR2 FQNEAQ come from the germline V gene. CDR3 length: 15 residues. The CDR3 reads CASSLDHRVSYEQYF. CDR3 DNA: TGTGCCAGCAGCTTAGACCACAGAGTCTCCTACGAGCAGTACTTC.

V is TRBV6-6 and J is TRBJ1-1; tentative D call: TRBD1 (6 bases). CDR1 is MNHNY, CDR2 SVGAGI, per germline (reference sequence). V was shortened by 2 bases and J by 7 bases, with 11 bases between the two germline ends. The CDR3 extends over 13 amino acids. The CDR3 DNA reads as TGTGCCAGCAGTTACGGGGGCAGCCTTGAAGCTTTCTTT. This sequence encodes CASSYGGSLEAFF.

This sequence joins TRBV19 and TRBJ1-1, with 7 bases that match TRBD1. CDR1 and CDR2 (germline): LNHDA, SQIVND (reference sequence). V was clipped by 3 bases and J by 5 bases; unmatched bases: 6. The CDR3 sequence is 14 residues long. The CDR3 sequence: CASSIKTTGTEAFF. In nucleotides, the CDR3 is TGTGCCAGTAGTATCAAAACGACAGGGACTGAAGCTTTCTTT.

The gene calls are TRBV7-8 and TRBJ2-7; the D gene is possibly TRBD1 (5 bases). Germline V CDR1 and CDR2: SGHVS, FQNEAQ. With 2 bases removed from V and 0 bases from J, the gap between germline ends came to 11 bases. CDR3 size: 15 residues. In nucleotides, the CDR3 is TGTGCCAGCAGCTTAACCCGACAGATCTCCTACGAGCAGTACTTC. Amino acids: CASSLTRQISYEQYF.

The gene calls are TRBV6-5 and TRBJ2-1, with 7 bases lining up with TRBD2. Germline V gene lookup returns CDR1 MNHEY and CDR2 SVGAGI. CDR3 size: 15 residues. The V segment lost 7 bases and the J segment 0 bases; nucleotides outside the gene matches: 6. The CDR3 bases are TGTGCCAGCACCCCTAGCGGTTACTCCTACAATGAGCAGTTCTTC. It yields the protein CASTPSGYSYNEQFF.

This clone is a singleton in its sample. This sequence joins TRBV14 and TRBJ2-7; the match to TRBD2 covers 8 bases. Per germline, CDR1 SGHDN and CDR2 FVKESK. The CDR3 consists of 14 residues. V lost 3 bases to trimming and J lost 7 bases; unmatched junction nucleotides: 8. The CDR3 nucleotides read TGTGCCAGCAGCCAGGTCGGGGGGGTCCGTGAGCAGTACTTC. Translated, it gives CASSQVGGVREQYF. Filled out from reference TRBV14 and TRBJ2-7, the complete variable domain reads EAGVTQFPSHSVIEKGQTVTLRCDPISGHDNLYWYRRVMGKEIKFLLHFVKESKQDESGMPNNRFLAERTGGTYSTLKVQPAELEDSGVYFCASSQVGGVREQYFGPGTRLTVT.

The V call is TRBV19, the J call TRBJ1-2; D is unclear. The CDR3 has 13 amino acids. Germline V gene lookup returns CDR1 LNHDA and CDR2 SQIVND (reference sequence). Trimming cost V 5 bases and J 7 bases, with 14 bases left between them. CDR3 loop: CASSGSGLSGYTF. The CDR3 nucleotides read TGTGCCAGTAGTGGGAGCGGGCTGAGTGGCTACACCTTC.

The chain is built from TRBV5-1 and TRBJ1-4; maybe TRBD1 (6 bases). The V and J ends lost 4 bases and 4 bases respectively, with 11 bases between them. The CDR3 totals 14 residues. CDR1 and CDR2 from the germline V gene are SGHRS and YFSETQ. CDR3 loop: CASSPKDSNEKLFF. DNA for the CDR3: TGCGCCAGCAGCCCTAAGGACAGTAATGAAAAACTGTTTTTT.

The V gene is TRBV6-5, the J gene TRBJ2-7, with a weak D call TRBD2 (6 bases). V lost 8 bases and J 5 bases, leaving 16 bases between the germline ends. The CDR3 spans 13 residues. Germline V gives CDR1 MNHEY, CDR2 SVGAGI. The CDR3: CASQTGTGNEQYF. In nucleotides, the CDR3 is TGTGCCAGCCAGACCGGGACTGGGAACGAGCAGTACTTC.

The CDR3 is CATSRDWGGGPLAKNIQYF. In DNA, the CDR3 is TGTGCCACCAGCAGAGATTGGGGGGGTGGACCCCTAGCCAAAAACATTCAGTACTTC. The chain is built from TRBV15 and TRBJ2-4; TRBD2 agrees at 7 bases. This CDR3 has 19 amino acids. V trimming: 0 bases; J trimming: 0 bases; junction bases outside the gene matches: 11. Germline V gene lookup returns CDR1 LNHNV and CDR2 YYDKDF (reference sequence).

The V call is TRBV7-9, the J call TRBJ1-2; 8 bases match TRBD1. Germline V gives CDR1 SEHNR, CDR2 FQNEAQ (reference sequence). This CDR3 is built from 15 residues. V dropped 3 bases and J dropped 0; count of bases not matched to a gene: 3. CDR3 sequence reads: CASSFDRGANYGYTF. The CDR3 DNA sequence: TGTGCCAGCAGCTTCGACAGGGGAGCTAACTATGGCTACACCTTC. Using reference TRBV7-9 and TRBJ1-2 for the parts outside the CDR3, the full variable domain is DTGVSQNPRHKITKRGQNVTFRCDPISEHNRLYWYRQTLGQGPEFLTYFQNEAQLEKSRLLSDRFSAERPKGSFSTLEIQRTEQGDSAMYLCASSFDRGANYGYTFGSGTRLTVV.

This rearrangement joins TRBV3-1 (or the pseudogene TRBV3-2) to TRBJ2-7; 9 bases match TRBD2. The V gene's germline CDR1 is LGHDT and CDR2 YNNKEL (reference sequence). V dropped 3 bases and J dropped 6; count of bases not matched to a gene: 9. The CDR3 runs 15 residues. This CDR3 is CASSHSLRGGLEQYF. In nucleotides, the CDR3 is TGTGCCAGCAGCCACAGTTTGCGGGGGGGCCTCGAGCAGTACTTC.

CDR3 sequence reads: CASRTSESSYNEQFF. The CDR3 DNA follows: TGTGCCAGCAGAACCAGCGAGAGCTCCTACAATGAGCAGTTCTTC. This chain joins TRBV6-4 and TRBJ2-1, with D hard to call. The length of the CDR3 is 15 residues. CDR1 is MRHNA, CDR2 SNTAGT, per germline. V was clipped by 6 bases and J by 0 bases, with 12 bases between them.

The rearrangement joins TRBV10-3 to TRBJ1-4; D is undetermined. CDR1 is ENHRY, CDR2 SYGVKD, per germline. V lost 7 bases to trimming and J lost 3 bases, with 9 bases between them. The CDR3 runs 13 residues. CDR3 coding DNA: TGTGCCATCACCGGCTCGCCTAATGAAAAACTGTTTTTT. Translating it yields CAITGSPNEKLFF.

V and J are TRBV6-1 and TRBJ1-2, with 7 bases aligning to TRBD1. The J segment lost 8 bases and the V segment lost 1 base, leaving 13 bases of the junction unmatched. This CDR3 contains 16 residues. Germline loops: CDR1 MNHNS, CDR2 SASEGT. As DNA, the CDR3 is TGTGCCAGCAGTGAAGGCTTGTTGTCTACAGGGGAGGGCTACACCTTC. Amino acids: CASSEGLLSTGEGYTF.

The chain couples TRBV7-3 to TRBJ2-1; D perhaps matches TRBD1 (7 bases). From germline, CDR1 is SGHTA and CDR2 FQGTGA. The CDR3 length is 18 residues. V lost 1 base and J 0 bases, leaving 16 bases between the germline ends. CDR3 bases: TGTGCCAGCAGCTTAAGAGGCAGGGGGGCCATCTCCTACAATGAGCAGTTCTTC. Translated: CASSLRGRGAISYNEQFF.

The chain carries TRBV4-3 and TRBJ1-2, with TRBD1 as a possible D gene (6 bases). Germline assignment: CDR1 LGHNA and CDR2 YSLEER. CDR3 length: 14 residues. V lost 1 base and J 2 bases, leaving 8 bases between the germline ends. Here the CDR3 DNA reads TGCGCCAGCAGCCAAGTTGGACAGAACTATGGCTACACCTTC. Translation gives CASSQVGQNYGYTF.